The clone carrying this T cell receptor beta chain was observed many times. Antigen unknown. The data stem from a study of Graves' ophthalmopathy and Graves' hyperthyroidism. The wider study: There was a collection of peripheral blood at initial diagnosis, before any treatment. Study results and limitations: A majority of expanded thyroid clonotypes exceeding 0.001 frequency were likewise present in blood.

The V end was cut by 6 bases, the J end by 3 bases, with 12 bases between. The CDR3 runs 14 residues. Amplification from RNA transcripts yielded the TCR beta CDR3 regions. First-round RT-PCR relied on HTBI primers, and a second-round multiplex PCR came next. TCRdb called the multiplex PCR reads again in MiXCR, with one record for every CDR3 protein. Here the sample spans about 480,000 distinct CDR3 sequences, approximately 15% being singletons. Other autoimmune diseases, uncontrolled infections, pregnancy or lactation ruled patients out of participation. A volume of 8 to 10 ml of fresh peripheral blood supplied the PBMCs.

The chain employs TRBV12-3 or TRBV12-4 and TRBJ1-5; D is unclear. This TCR was sampled from a woman aged 25 to 39 with Graves' ophthalmopathy. The specimen sequenced was blood. CDR3: CASSPGPNNQPQHF. The CDR3 DNA reads TGTGCCAGCAGCCCCGGACCGAACAATCAGCCCCAGCATTTT.